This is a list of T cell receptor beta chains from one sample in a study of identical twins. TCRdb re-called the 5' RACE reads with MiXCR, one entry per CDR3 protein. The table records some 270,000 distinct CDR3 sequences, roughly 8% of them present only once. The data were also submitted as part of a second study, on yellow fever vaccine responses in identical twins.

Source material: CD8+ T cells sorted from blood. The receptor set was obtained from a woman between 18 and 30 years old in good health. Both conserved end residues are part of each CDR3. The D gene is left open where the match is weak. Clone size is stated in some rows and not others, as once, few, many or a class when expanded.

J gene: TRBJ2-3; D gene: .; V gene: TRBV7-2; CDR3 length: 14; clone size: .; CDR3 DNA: TGTGCCAGCAGCTTAGTTGGGGCTGCAGATACGCAGTATTTT; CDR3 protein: CASSLVGAADTQYF
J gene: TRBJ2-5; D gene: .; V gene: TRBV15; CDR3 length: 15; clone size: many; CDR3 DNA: TGTGCCACCAGCAGTGGGGACTCCTCTGAAGAGACCCAGTACTTC; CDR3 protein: CATSSGDSSEETQYF
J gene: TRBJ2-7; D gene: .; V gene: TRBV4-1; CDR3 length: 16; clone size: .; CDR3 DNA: TGCGCCAGCAGCCAGCGGACGTCGACGGGTCTTTACGAGCAGTACTTC; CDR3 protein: CASSQRTSTGLYEQYF
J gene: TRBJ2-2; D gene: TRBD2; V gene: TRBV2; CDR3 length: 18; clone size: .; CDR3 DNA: TGTGCCTGCAGCCGTATTTCTCCGGGACTAGCGGGAGACGGGGAGCTGTTTTTT; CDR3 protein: CACSRISPGLAGDGELFF
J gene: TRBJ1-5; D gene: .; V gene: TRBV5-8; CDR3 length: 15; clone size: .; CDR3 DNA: TGTGCCAGCAGCCTAAAACAGGGTTTGCTTCAGCCCCAGCATTTT; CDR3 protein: CASSLKQGLLQPQHF
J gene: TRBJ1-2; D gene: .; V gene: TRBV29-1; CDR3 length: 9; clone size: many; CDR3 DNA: TGCAGCTATTCTCCGGGCTACACCTTC; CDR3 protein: CSYSPGYTF
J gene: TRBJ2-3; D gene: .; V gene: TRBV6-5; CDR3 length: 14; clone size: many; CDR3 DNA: TGTGCCAGCAGTTACTCGTTGCCCACAGATACGCAGTATTTT; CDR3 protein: CASSYSLPTDTQYF
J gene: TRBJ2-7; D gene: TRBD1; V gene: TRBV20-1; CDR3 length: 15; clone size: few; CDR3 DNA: TGCAGTGCTAGAGGCCCGACAGGGGGCTCCTACGAGCAGTACTTC; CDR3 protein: CSARGPTGGSYEQYF
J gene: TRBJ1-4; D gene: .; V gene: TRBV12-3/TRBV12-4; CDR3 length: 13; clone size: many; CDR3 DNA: TGTGCCATCGCACTTGCAACTAATGAAAAACTGTTTTTT; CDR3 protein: CAIALATNEKLFF
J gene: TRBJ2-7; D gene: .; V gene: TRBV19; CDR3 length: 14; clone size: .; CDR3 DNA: TGTGCCAGTAGTATGACCGGGTCGACCTACGAGCAGTACTTC; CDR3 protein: CASSMTGSTYEQYF
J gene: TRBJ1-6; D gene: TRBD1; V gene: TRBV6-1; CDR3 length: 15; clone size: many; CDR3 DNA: TGTGCCAGCAGTGACGCGGGACAGGGAATAGGACCCCTCCACTTT; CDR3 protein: CASSDAGQGIGPLHF
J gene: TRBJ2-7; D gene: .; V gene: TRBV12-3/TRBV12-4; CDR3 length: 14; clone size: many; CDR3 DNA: TGTGCCAGCAGTTCCTCTCAGAGGTTGGACGAGCAGTACTTC; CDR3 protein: CASSSSQRLDEQYF
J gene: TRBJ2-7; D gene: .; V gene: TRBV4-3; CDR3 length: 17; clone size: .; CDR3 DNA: TGCGCCAGCAGCCAAGATCATGAGGGGTCTGGGGCCTACGAGCAGTACTTC; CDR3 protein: CASSQDHEGSGAYEQYF
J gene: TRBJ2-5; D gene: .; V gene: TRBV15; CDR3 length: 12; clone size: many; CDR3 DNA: TGTGCCACCAGCAAGGGGAGTGAGACCCAGTACTTC; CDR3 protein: CATSKGSETQYF
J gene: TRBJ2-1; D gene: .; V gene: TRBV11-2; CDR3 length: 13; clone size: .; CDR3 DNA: TGTGCCAGCAGCTTAGTTAGGGGGATTGAGCAGTTCTTC; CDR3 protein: CASSLVRGIEQFF
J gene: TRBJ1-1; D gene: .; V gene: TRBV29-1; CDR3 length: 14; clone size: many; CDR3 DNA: TGCAGCGTTGAAGAATACAGGATGAACACTGAAGCTTTCTTT; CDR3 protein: CSVEEYRMNTEAFF
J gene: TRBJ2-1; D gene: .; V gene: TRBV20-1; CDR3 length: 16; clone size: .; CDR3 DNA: TGCAGTGCCGTCCCCTCTAGCCGGCTTCCCTCCAATGAGCAGTTCTTC; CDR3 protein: CSAVPSSRLPSNEQFF
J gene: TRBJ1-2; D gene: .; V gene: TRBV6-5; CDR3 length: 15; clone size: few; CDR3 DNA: TGTGCCAGCAGTTACTCGCCGACCGGAAACTATGGCTACACCTTC; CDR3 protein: CASSYSPTGNYGYTF
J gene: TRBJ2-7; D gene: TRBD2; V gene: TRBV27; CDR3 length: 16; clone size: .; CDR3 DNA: TGTGCCAGCAGCAGACTCCTCGGACTAGCGGGTAACGAGCAGTACTTC; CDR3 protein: CASSRLLGLAGNEQYF
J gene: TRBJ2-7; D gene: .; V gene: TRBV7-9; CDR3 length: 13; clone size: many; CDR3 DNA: TGTGCCAGCAGCCCGGAGGTAGCCTACGAGCAGTACTTC; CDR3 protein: CASSPEVAYEQYF
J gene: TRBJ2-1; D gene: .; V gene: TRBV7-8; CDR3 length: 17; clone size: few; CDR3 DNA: TGTGCCAGCAGCGTGACATCGAATCGGGGGACCTACAATGAGCAGTTCTTC; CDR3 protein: CASSVTSNRGTYNEQFF
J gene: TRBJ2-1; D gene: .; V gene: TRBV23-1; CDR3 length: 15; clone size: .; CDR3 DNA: TGCGCCAGCAGTCAATCGGACTCAAGATACAATGAGCAGTTCTTC; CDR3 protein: CASSQSDSRYNEQFF
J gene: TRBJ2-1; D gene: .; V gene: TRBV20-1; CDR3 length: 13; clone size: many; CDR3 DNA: TGCAGTGCGCCGGGTCGTTCCTACAATGAGCAGTTCTTC; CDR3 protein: CSAPGRSYNEQFF
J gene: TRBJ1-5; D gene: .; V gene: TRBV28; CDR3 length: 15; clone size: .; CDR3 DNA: TGTGCCAGCAGGTCCCTAACAGGATCGGGTCAGCCCCAGCATTTT; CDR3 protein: CASRSLTGSGQPQHF
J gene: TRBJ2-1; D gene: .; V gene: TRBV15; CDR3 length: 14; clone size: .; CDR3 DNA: TGTGCCACCAGCAGCCAGACACCGTACAATGAGCAGTTCTTC; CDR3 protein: CATSSQTPYNEQFF
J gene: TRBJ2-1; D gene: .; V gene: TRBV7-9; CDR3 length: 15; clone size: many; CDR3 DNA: TGTGCCAGCAGCCCGAGGTGGGGGAGCTACAATGAGCAGTTCTTC; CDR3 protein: CASSPRWGSYNEQFF
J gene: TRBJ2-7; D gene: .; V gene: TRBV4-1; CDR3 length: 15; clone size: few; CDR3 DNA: TGCGCCAGCAGCCAAGAATCCGCAGGGGTCTACGAGCAGTACTTC; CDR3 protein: CASSQESAGVYEQYF
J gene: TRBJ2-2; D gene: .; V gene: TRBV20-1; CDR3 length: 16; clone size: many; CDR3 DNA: TGCAGTGCTAGAGACCAGGGTAGCCCGAACACCGGGGAGCTGTTTTTT; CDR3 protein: CSARDQGSPNTGELFF
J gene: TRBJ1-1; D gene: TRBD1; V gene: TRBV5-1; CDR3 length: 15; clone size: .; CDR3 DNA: TGCGCCAGCAGCTATGAGGGGGCCGGGGGCACTGAAGCTTTCTTT; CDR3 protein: CASSYEGAGGTEAFF
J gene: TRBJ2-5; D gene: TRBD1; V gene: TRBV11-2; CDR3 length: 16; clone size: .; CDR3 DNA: TGTGTCAGCAGCCCCCGCGGGGACAGGGGACAAGAGACCCAGTACTTC; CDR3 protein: CVSSPRGDRGQETQYF
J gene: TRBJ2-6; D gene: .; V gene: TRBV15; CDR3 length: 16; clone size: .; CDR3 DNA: TGTGCCACCAGCAGCACAGGGTCGGGAGGGGCCAACGTCCTGACTTTC; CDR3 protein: CATSSTGSGGANVLTF
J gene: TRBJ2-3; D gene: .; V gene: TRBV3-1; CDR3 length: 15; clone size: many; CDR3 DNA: TGTGCCAGCAGCCAAGATCAAGACAGTTCAGATACGCAGTATTTT; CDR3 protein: CASSQDQDSSDTQYF
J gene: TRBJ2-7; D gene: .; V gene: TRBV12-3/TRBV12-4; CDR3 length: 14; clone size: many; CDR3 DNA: TGTGCCAGCAGTTCGGAAAATTCGCTCTACGAGCAGTACTTC; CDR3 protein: CASSSENSLYEQYF
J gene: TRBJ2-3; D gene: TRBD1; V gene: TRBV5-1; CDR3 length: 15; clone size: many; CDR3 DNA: TGCGCCAGCAGCTTCGGGACAGGGAGCACAGATACGCAGTATTTT; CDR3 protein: CASSFGTGSTDTQYF
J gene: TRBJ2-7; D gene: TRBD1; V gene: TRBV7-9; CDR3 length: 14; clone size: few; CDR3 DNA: TGTGCCAGCAGCATTGGACAGGGTGGTGACGAGCAGTACTTC; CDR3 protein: CASSIGQGGDEQYF
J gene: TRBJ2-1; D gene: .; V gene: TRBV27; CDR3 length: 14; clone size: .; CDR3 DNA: TGTGCCAGCAGTACCCTAGTATCCGCCAATGAGCAGTTCTTC; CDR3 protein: CASSTLVSANEQFF
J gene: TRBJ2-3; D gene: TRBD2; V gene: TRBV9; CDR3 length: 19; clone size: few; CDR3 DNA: TGTGCCAGCAGCGTACCCGGGACTAGCGGGCGGGCTAGCACAGATACGCAGTATTTT; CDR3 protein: CASSVPGTSGRASTDTQYF
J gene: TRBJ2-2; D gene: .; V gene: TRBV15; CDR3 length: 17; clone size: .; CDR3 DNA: TGTGCCACCAGCAGCGATGAGGAGGGGGGCCTAACCGGGGAGCTGTTTTTT; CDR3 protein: CATSSDEEGGLTGELFF
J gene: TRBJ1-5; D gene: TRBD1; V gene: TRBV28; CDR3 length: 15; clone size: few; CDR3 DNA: TGTGCCAGCAGTCCATCAGACAGGGGAGATCAGCCCCAGCATTTT; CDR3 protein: CASSPSDRGDQPQHF
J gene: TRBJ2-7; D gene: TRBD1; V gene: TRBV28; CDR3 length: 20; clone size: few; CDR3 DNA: TGTGCCAGCAGTAAAGTGCCCGGGACAGGGCGAACACTAGGAATCTACGAGCAGTACTTC; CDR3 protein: CASSKVPGTGRTLGIYEQYF
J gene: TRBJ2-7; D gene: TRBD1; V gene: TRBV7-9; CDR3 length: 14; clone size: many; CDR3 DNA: TGTGCCAGCAGCTTCCGGGACAGGACTTACGAGCAGTACTTC; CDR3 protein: CASSFRDRTYEQYF
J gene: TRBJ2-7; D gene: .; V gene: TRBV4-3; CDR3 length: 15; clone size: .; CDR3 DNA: TGCGCCAGCAGCCAAGATCGGTTCGGGGGGCCCGAGCAGTACTTC; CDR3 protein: CASSQDRFGGPEQYF
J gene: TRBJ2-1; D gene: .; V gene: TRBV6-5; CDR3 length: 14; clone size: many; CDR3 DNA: TGTGCCAGCAGTTACAGGGCTGAACAGTGGGAGCAGTTCTTC; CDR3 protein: CASSYRAEQWEQFF
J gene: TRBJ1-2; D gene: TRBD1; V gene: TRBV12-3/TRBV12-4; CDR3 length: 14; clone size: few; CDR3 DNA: TGTGCCAGCAGCGACAGGGGGCGAGGGTATGGCTACACCTTC; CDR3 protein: CASSDRGRGYGYTF
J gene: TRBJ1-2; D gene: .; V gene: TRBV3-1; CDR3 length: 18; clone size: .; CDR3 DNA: TGTGCCAGCAGCCAAGATCGGGGCAATCTGAATTGGGTCTATGGCTACACCTTC; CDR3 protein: CASSQDRGNLNWVYGYTF
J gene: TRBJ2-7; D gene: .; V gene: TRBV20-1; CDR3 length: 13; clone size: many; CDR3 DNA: TGCAGTGCTAGACGTCTAGACTACTACGAGCAGTACTTC; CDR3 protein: CSARRLDYYEQYF
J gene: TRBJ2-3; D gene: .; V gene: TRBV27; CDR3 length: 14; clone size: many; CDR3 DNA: TGTGCCAGCAGTCTTTGGCCCTCTCCAGATACGCAGTATTTT; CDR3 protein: CASSLWPSPDTQYF
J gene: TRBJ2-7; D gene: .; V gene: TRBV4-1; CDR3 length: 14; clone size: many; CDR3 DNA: TGCGCCAGCAGCCCCGACACATCCCGATACGAGCAGTACTTC; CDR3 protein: CASSPDTSRYEQYF
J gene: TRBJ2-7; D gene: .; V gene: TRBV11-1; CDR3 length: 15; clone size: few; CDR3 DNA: TGTGCCAGCAGCTCCAACGGGGGATCCCCCTACGAGCAGTACTTC; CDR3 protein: CASSSNGGSPYEQYF
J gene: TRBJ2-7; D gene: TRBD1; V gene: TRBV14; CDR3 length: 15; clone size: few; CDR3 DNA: TGTGCCAGCAGCCGGGAAGGGACAGGCCTCTACGAGCAGTACTTC; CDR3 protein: CASSREGTGLYEQYF
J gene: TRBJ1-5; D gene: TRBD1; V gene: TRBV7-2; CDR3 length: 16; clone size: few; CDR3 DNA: TGTGCCAGCAGCTTAGCGGGACAGGGTAAGAAGGAGCCCCAGCATTTT; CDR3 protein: CASSLAGQGKKEPQHF
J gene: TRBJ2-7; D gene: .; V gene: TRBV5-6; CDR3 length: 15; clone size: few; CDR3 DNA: TGTGCCAGCAGCTTGGAGGTAGGCGGTCACTACGAGCAGTACTTC; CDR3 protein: CASSLEVGGHYEQYF
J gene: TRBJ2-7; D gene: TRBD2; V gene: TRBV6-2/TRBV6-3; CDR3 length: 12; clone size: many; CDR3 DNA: TGTGCCAGCAGTTATTCGGGGGGCGAGCAGTACTTC; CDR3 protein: CASSYSGGEQYF
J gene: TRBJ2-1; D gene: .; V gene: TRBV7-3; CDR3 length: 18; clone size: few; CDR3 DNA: TGTGCCAGCAGCTCCAGCCCTACAGACCGCGGAGGGTACAATGAGCAGTTCTTC; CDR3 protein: CASSSSPTDRGGYNEQFF
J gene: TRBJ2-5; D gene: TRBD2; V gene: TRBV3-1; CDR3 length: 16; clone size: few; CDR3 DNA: TGTGCCAGCAACCTACTTAGCGGGAGTACTCTAGAGACCCAGTACTTC; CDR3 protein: CASNLLSGSTLETQYF
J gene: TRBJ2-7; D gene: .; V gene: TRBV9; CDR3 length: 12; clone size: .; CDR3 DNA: TGTGCCAGCAGCGCGCCGGGCTACGAGCAGTACTTC; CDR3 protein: CASSAPGYEQYF
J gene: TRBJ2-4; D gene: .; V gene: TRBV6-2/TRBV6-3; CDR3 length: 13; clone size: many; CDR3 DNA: TGTGCCAGCAGTGGTCTTAAGGTTGGCATTCAGTACTTC; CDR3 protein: CASSGLKVGIQYF